Below, 16 T cell receptor beta chains from the same sample are listed, as sequenced in a study of blood T cell repertoires in COVID-19 (dated by TCRdb to between 2020 and 2021). Library prep was done by the immunoSEQ multiplex PCR assay. As stored in TCRdb, this immuneACCESS dataset retains in-frame rearrangements with V and J assigned. A fraction of the clones does not appear; measured against another copy, unresolved V genes explain less than half of the discrepancy, and the remainder lacks a known reason. This sample gives about 420,000 clones in total; roughly 90% of them show up just once. Jointly, the top ten make up 0.8% to 1% of the sample. The sample comprised peripheral blood. Receptor source: a young man with COVID-19, enrolled during active disease.

The chain couples TRBV14 to TRBJ2-3; D is uncertain. The V and J ends lost 4 bases and 8 bases respectively, with 7 bases between them. This CDR3 comprises 11 residues. The germline gives CDR1 SGHDN, CDR2 FVKESK. The CDR3, as DNA: TGTGCCAGCAGCCCACGAGCTACGCAGTATTTT. Its protein is CASSPRATQYF. Variable domain in full (rest from reference TRBV14 and TRBJ2-3): EAGVTQFPSHSVIEKGQTVTLRCDPISGHDNLYWYRRVMGKEIKFLLHFVKESKQDESGMPNNRFLAERTGGTYSTLKVQPAELEDSGVYFCASSPRATQYFGPGTRLTVL.

The chain has TRBV27 and TRBJ2-1; D unresolved. Per germline, CDR1 MNHEY and CDR2 SMNVEV (reference sequence). The germline V and J ends were trimmed by 0 bases and 0 bases, with 6 bases remaining between them. This CDR3 spans 15 amino acids. The CDR3 sequence is CASSLSKSSYNEQFF. The CDR3 region has the DNA TGTGCCAGCAGTTTATCGAAGAGCTCCTACAATGAGCAGTTCTTC.

The CDR3 DNA sequence: TGTGCCACCAGTGACCCTGACAGGGTAAAGGGGTCAGAGGAGACCCAGTACTTC. This translates into CATSDPDRVKGSEETQYF. The chain is built from TRBV24-1 and TRBJ2-5; 7 bases align to TRBD1. After removal of 4 bases from V and 5 bases from J, the junction contained 18 bases not matched to a gene. CDR1 is KGHDR and CDR2 is SFDVKD in the germline V gene. This CDR3 comprises 18 residues.

The chain employs TRBV28 and TRBJ1-4; D might be TRBD1 (5 bases). The V end lost 3 bases, the J end lost 4 bases, and 9 bases lay between the germline ends. This CDR3 has 14 residues. Germline V gene sequence: CDR1 MDHEN, CDR2 SYDVKM. DNA for the CDR3: TGTGCCAGCAGTTTTCTAAGGGGTAATGAAAAACTGTTTTTT. Protein sequence: CASSFLRGNEKLFF.

The rearrangement uses TRBV9 and TRBJ2-3, with 16 bases lining up with TRBD2. Germline V CDR1 and CDR2: SGDLS, YYNGEE. V was pared by 2 bases and J by 5 bases, with 5 bases of the junction left unmatched. This CDR3 is built from 17 residues. CDR3 region: CASSVGTSGGAGDTQYF. The CDR3 DNA reads as TGTGCCAGCAGCGTCGGGACTAGCGGGGGGGCCGGAGATACGCAGTATTTT.

The chain couples TRBV5-4 to TRBJ2-6; D is possibly TRBD1 (6 bases). Germline V gene data show CDR1 as SGHNT and CDR2 as YYREEE (reference sequence). This CDR3 has 17 residues. V was cut by 5 bases and J by 1 base, with 16 bases left in between. CDR3 residues: CASRRDTQGSGANVLTF. The CDR3, as DNA: TGTGCCAGCAGGAGGGACACCCAGGGATCTGGGGCCAACGTCCTGACTTTC.

The chain links TRBV18 to TRBJ2-1, with 11 bases fitting TRBD2. Per germline, CDR1 KGHSH and CDR2 LQKENI. The CDR3 has 15 residues. Trimming at V came to 6 bases and at J to 4 bases, leaving 5 bases not matched to a gene. For the CDR3, the DNA is TGTGCCAGCTCCCTCGGGACTAGCGGTTACAATGAGCAGTTCTTC. This codes for CASSLGTSGYNEQFF.

The chain recombines TRBV10-3 with TRBJ1-3; D unclear. V lost 3 bases to trimming and J lost 3 bases, with 12 bases between them. The length of the CDR3 is 15 residues. Per the germline V gene, CDR1 is ENHRY and CDR2 is SYGVKD. This chain's CDR3 is CAISDRPLFGNTIYF. CDR3 sequence (DNA): TGTGCCATCAGTGACAGGCCCCTTTTTGGAAACACCATATATTTT.

The chain couples TRBV30 to TRBJ2-7, with D possibly being TRBD2 (6 bases). This CDR3 has 14 amino acids. The V and J ends lost 5 bases and 7 bases respectively, with 21 bases between them. Germline CDR1 and CDR2: GTSNPN and SVGIG (reference sequence). CDR3 in DNA: TGTGCCTGGGGTACGGGAGTGTTGAGGATGGAGCAGTACTTC. This encodes CAWGTGVLRMEQYF.

The chain links TRBV11-2 to TRBJ2-7, with 9 bases that match TRBD1. Germline lookup yields CDR1 SGHAT and CDR2 FQNNGV. This CDR3 region has 17 residues. After removal of 0 bases from V and 0 bases from J, the junction contained 6 bases not matched to a gene. The CDR3 nucleotides read TGTGCCAGCAGCTTAGATCTGATGACAGGGGGCTCCTACGAGCAGTACTTC. Amino acids: CASSLDLMTGGSYEQYF.

The genes are TRBV6-5 and TRBJ1-4; D gene ambiguous. Germline values: CDR1 MNHEY, CDR2 SVGAGI. This CDR3 region has 14 residues. Trimming left V 6 bases short and J 3 bases short, with 11 bases between. The CDR3 coding sequence is TGTGCCAGCAGGATACAGATCTCTAATGAAAAACTGTTTTTT. This gives the protein CASRIQISNEKLFF.

In DNA, the CDR3 is TGTGCCAGCAGTGACAGGGTCGGAGAGACCCAGTACTTC. The encoded protein is CASSDRVGETQYF. The rearrangement joins TRBV5-4 to TRBJ2-5; 7 nucleotides agree with TRBD1. V lost 5 bases, J lost 4 bases, and 5 bases stayed unmatched. The germline CDR1 and CDR2 sequences are SGHNT and YYREEE (reference sequence). This CDR3 is 13 amino acids long.

This clone was found a few times. Other DNA sequences in the same sample also yield this CDR3. The J gene is TRBJ2-1, the V gene TRBV11-3, with TRBD1 matching 10 bases. The germline gives CDR1 SGHNT, CDR2 YENEEA. The junction had 10 bases not matched to a gene; V was cut back by 8 bases and J by 3 bases. The CDR3 totals 16 residues. The CDR3 spells CASSGAGTGDYNEQFF. CDR3 nucleotide sequence: TGTGCCAGCTCTGGCGCCGGGACAGGGGACTACAATGAGCAGTTCTTC.

The genes are TRBV6-5 and TRBJ2-3; 8 bases fit TRBD1. CDR3 length: 15 amino acids. From germline, CDR1 is MNHEY and CDR2 SVGAGI. Trimming removed 2 bases from V and 5 bases from J; junction bases left unmatched: 6. CDR3: CASSYRGQGRDTQYF. The CDR3 DNA is TGTGCCAGCAGTTACCGAGGACAGGGAAGAGATACGCAGTATTTT.

A remark on this clone: Within the sample, other DNA sequences also encode this same CDR3. V usage is TRBV5-1 and J usage is TRBJ2-2, with 10 bases matching TRBD2. The CDR3 is 14 residues long. Germline V gives CDR1 SGHRS, CDR2 YFSETQ. The V and J ends lost 4 bases and 6 bases, in that order; junction bases with no gene match: 3. The CDR3 sequence: CASSLGTSAGELFF. The CDR3 DNA reads as TGCGCCAGCAGCCTCGGGACTAGCGCCGGGGAGCTGTTTTTT.

The chain combines TRBV7-9 with TRBJ1-1, with 7 positions matching TRBD1. The CDR3 runs 16 residues. Unmatched junction bases numbered 9, after V lost 5 bases and J lost 0 bases. Germline-derived CDR1 and CDR2 are SEHNR and FQNEAQ (reference sequence). The CDR3 bases are TGTGCCAGCAGCGGGTTCGACAGGGCTATGAACACTGAAGCTTTCTTT. This gives the protein CASSGFDRAMNTEAFF. Full variable domain (rest looked up from reference TRBV7-9 and TRBJ1-1): DTGVSQNPRHKITKRGQNVTFRCDPISEHNRLYWYRQTLGQGPEFLTYFQNEAQLEKSRLLSDRFSAERPKGSFSTLEIQRTEQGDSAMYLCASSGFDRAMNTEAFFGQGTRLTVV.